This TCR beta chain came from a study of cytomegalovirus exposure and HLA in healthy donors. Whole-study context: One earlier analysis, a look at 180 million or so T cells, found 100 million to 130 million unique TCR beta sequences.

PCR amplification relied on 60 Vbeta primers (plus 13 Jbeta primers). The method was immunoSEQ multiplex PCR; TCRdb's version includes in-frame clones alone and lacks a portion of them. The sample holds approximately 120,000 clones. Whole-study results and caveats: Apparent HLA restriction characterized most CMV-associated TCR beta chains in a later analysis. Analyses of presence and absence presupposed an approximately uniform sequencing depth across donors. A cluster of highly shared sequence variants was likely a sequencing artifact.

Germline-derived CDR1 and CDR2 are SQVTM and ANQGSEA. V was clipped by 1 base and J by 4 bases, with 13 bases between them. CDR3 size: 14 residues. Note on this clone: No antigen is known for it. This sample includes further DNA sequences coding for the same CDR3.

The TCR sequence derives from a man younger than 35 in good health and CMV-seronegative. J is TRBJ1-2 and V is TRBV29-1; D is perhaps TRBD1 (5 bases). The sample was PBMCs. CDR3 DNA sequence: TGCAGCGTTGAAGCGGGGGTCCGCACCTATGGCTACACCTTC. Amino acids: CSVEAGVRTYGYTF. The entire variable domain, with the rest obtained from reference TRBV29-1 and TRBJ1-2, is as follows: SAVISQKPSRDICQRGTSLTIQCQVDSQVTMMFWYRQQPGQSLTLIATANQGSEATYESGFVIDKFPISRPNLTFSTLTVSNMSPEDSSIYLCSVEAGVRTYGYTFGSGTRLTVV.